A selection of T cell receptor beta chains follows, all from one sample in a study of T-cell memory formation after mild COVID-19. TCRdb re-analysed the 5' RACE reads in MiXCR, keeping a single row per CDR3 protein. The sample lists fewer than 300,000 distinct CDR3 sequences, around 17% seen once, with under 25% in the top ten. Input material: PBMCs or a T cell subset sorted from them (not recorded which). The receptors stem from a man aged 18 to 29 who had mild COVID-19 (a few samples of this study predate the infection). Cell type and time point are not known. CDR3s include the opening cysteine and the closing phenylalanine or tryptophan. A D gene is named only where the DNA matches it firmly. A clone size is listed for some rows: how often the clone was seen (once, few, many), or a class if it is expanded.

J,D,size,V,CDR3,DNA
TRBJ1-4,NA,NA,TRBV6-2/TRBV6-3,CASSSNTAGGRGKLFF,TGTGCCAGCAGTTCGAACACCGCCGGAGGAAGAGGGAAACTGTTTTTT
TRBJ2-6,NA,NA,TRBV2,CASSDFSGANVLTF,TGTGCCAGCAGTGATTTTTCTGGGGCCAACGTCCTGACTTTC
TRBJ2-7,NA,NA,TRBV7-2,CASSYRPAPYEQYF,TGTGCCAGCAGCTACCGACCGGCTCCCTACGAGCAGTACTTC
TRBJ1-2,NA,NA,TRBV5-1,CASSLSGDSGGANYGYTF,TGCGCCAGCAGCTTGTCCGGAGACTCAGGAGGAGCTAACTATGGCTACACCTTC
TRBJ1-6,NA,NA,TRBV4-1,CASSPGGGALYNSPLHF,TGCGCCAGCAGCCCAGGAGGGGGGGCTCTCTATAATTCACCCCTCCACTTT
TRBJ1-4,NA,few,TRBV12-3/TRBV12-4,CASRPRDKRKLFF,TGTGCCAGCAGACCCCGGGACAAGAGAAAACTGTTTTTT
TRBJ1-6,NA,few,TRBV12-3/TRBV12-4,CASSYMSGSPLHF,TGTGCCAGCAGTTACATGAGCGGCTCACCCCTCCACTTT
TRBJ1-1,NA,NA,TRBV29-1,CSVEDGYSAKGNTEAFF,TGCAGCGTTGAAGACGGGTACAGCGCCAAGGGGAACACTGAAGCTTTCTTT
TRBJ2-5,NA,NA,TRBV6-5,CASRFLAGPETQYF,TGTGCCAGCAGATTCCTCGCAGGGCCGGAGACCCAGTACTTC
TRBJ2-7,NA,NA,TRBV7-2,CASGWATSYEQYF,TGTGCCAGCGGGTGGGCGACCTCCTACGAGCAGTACTTC
TRBJ1-6,NA,NA,TRBV7-2,CASSLDRRNSPLHF,TGTGCCAGCAGCTTAGACAGGAGGAATTCACCCCTCCACTTT
TRBJ2-5,NA,many,TRBV29-1,CSVTTSRETQYF,TGCAGCGTCACTACATCCAGGGAGACCCAGTACTTC
TRBJ2-1,TRBD2,NA,TRBV12-3/TRBV12-4,CASTLAGITGDEQFF,TGTGCCAGCACCTTAGCGGGGATCACGGGGGATGAGCAGTTCTTC
TRBJ2-7,NA,NA,TRBV4-1,CASSQIGFTYEQYF,TGCGCCAGCAGCCAAATCGGGTTCACCTACGAGCAGTACTTC
TRBJ1-1,NA,NA,TRBV12-5,CASGLVVGPSAEAFF,TGTGCTAGTGGTTTGGTAGTGGGACCGTCAGCTGAAGCTTTCTTT
TRBJ2-3,NA,few,TRBV7-9,CASSPNRLGTDTQYF,TGTGCCAGCAGCCCGAATCGACTGGGTACAGATACGCAGTATTTT
TRBJ2-2,TRBD1,few,TRBV3-1,CASRTGKKNTGELFF,TGTGCCAGCAGGACAGGGAAAAAAAACACCGGGGAGCTGTTTTTT
TRBJ2-1,TRBD2,many,TRBV28,CASTSGGGYNEQFF,TGTGCCAGCACCTCCGGGGGGGGGTACAATGAGCAGTTCTTC
TRBJ1-4,NA,NA,TRBV4-3,CASSQGLATNEKLFF,TGCGCCAGCAGCCAAGGTCTTGCAACTAATGAAAAACTGTTTTTT
TRBJ1-5,NA,NA,TRBV12-3/TRBV12-4,CASSFGNSNQPQHF,TGTGCCAGCAGTTTCGGTAATAGCAATCAGCCCCAGCATTTT
TRBJ2-2,TRBD2,NA,TRBV5-1,CASSPWRRGDDTGELFF,TGCGCCAGCAGCCCGTGGCGGCGGGGGGATGACACCGGGGAGCTGTTTTTT
TRBJ1-5,NA,NA,TRBV12-3/TRBV12-4,CASRRQGNQPQHF,TGTGCCAGCAGGCGGCAGGGCAATCAGCCCCAGCATTTT
TRBJ2-5,NA,few,TRBV28,CASSSLSLTQYF,TGTGCCAGCAGTTCTCTTTCCCTGACCCAGTACTTC
TRBJ1-3,NA,NA,TRBV7-9,CASSFIRSSGNTIYF,TGTGCCAGCAGCTTTATAAGAAGCTCTGGAAACACCATATATTTT
TRBJ1-2,TRBD1,few,TRBV19,CASSLDREGGYTF,TGTGCCAGTAGCCTGGACAGGGAAGGAGGCTACACCTTC
TRBJ2-1,TRBD1,NA,TRBV5-1,CASSTGTGGFNEQFF,TGCGCCAGCAGCACCGGGACAGGAGGTTTCAATGAGCAGTTCTTC
TRBJ2-3,NA,many,TRBV5-1,CASSLGISQDTQYF,TGCGCCAGCAGCTTGGGAATCTCCCAGGATACGCAGTATTTT
TRBJ2-2,TRBD1,NA,TRBV7-9,CASSRDRATGELFF,TGTGCCAGCAGCCGGGACAGGGCAACCGGGGAGCTGTTTTTT
TRBJ2-1,TRBD2,few,TRBV19,CASAILAGGSDEQFF,TGTGCCAGCGCTATACTAGCGGGGGGCTCCGATGAGCAGTTCTTC
TRBJ2-3,NA,many,TRBV29-1,CSVEDRGRSTDTQYF,TGCAGCGTTGAAGATCGTGGCAGGAGCACAGATACGCAGTATTTT
TRBJ2-2,NA,few,TRBV7-3,CASSFTGRGTGELFF,TGTGCCAGCAGCTTTACGGGCAGGGGCACCGGGGAGCTGTTTTTT
TRBJ2-1,TRBD2,many,TRBV7-2,CASSISGGIRPEQFF,TGTGCCAGCAGCATTAGCGGGGGGATCCGTCCTGAGCAGTTCTTC
TRBJ2-2,TRBD2,NA,TRBV7-2,CASSLTSGGHRSGELFF,TGTGCCAGCAGCCTGACTAGCGGGGGGCACCGTAGCGGGGAGCTGTTTTTT
TRBJ1-4,NA,many,TRBV20-1,CSAREAANEKLFF,TGCAGTGCAAGGGAGGCAGCTAATGAAAAACTGTTTTTT
TRBJ2-2,TRBD1,few,TRBV4-1,CASSQVGAGRQGEVGELFF,TGCGCCAGCAGCCAAGTGGGCGCAGGGCGACAGGGGGAGGTCGGGGAGCTGTTTTTT
TRBJ1-1,NA,NA,TRBV15,CATSREKGGGTEAFF,TGTGCCACCAGCAGAGAAAAGGGCGGAGGCACTGAAGCTTTCTTT
TRBJ2-2,TRBD1,NA,TRBV12-3/TRBV12-4,CASSRQGPGGELFF,TGTGCCAGCAGCCGACAGGGTCCCGGGGGGGAGCTGTTTTTT
TRBJ2-3,TRBD2,few,TRBV4-3,CASSRAGDPTDTQYF,TGCGCCAGCAGCCGCGCGGGGGACCCCACAGATACGCAGTATTTT
TRBJ2-1,TRBD2,NA,TRBV5-1,CASTFGGGGLNEQFF,TGCGCCAGCACCTTCGGGGGGGGCGGTTTAAATGAGCAGTTCTTC
TRBJ2-2,NA,many,TRBV7-2,CASRFTGTGELFF,TGTGCCAGCAGATTTACAGGCACCGGGGAGCTGTTTTTT
TRBJ2-1,TRBD2,NA,TRBV18,CASSPGLATYNEQFF,TGTGCCAGCTCACCAGGACTAGCGACCTACAATGAGCAGTTCTTC
TRBJ2-3,TRBD1,few,TRBV9,CASSVFQGASTDTQYF,TGTGCCAGCAGCGTTTTCCAGGGGGCCAGCACAGATACGCAGTATTTT
TRBJ2-3,NA,NA,TRBV6-5,CASSYSKLGAATDTQYF,TGTGCCAGCAGTTACTCGAAATTGGGGGCGGCCACAGATACGCAGTATTTT
TRBJ2-5,NA,few,TRBV5-1,CASSFSPAEGGETQYF,TGCGCCAGCAGCTTTTCCCCAGCCGAAGGGGGAGAGACCCAGTACTTC
TRBJ2-3,NA,few,TRBV24-1,CATSVANTDTQYF,TGTGCCACCAGTGTGGCGAACACAGATACGCAGTATTTT
TRBJ2-1,NA,NA,TRBV4-3,CASSQDFAGLYNEQFF,TGCGCCAGCAGCCAAGATTTTGCAGGCTTATACAATGAGCAGTTCTTC
TRBJ2-4,NA,many,TRBV3-2,CASGTGAKNIQYF,TGTGCCAGCGGGACAGGGGCCAAAAACATTCAGTACTTC
TRBJ2-3,NA,many,TRBV20-1,CSARVGGDTQYF,TGCAGTGCTAGAGTGGGGGGAGATACGCAGTATTTT
TRBJ1-4,NA,few,TRBV5-1,CASSSARGGTLEKLFF,TGCGCCAGCAGCTCCGCGAGGGGGGGCACCCTTGAAAAACTGTTTTTT
TRBJ1-2,TRBD1,few,TRBV12-3/TRBV12-4,CASSDDRGLGGYTF,TGTGCCAGCAGTGACGACAGGGGGCTAGGAGGCTACACCTTC
TRBJ2-3,NA,NA,TRBV29-1,CSVEDRASFDTQYF,TGCAGCGTTGAAGATCGGGCTAGTTTTGATACGCAGTATTTT
TRBJ1-5,NA,NA,TRBV6-2/TRBV6-3,CASNRGWGNQPQHF,TGTGCCAGCAATCGAGGTTGGGGCAATCAGCCCCAGCATTTT
TRBJ2-1,TRBD1,few,TRBV10-3,CASATPGTGGNEQFF,TGTGCCAGCGCAACCCCCGGGACAGGGGGCAATGAGCAGTTCTTC
TRBJ1-2,NA,NA,TRBV6-2/TRBV6-3,CASSYSSNGYTF,TGTGCCAGCAGTTACTCGAGTAATGGCTACACCTTC
TRBJ2-5,TRBD2,NA,TRBV7-9,CASSPWGGGEETQYF,TGTGCCAGCAGCCCCTGGGGGGGGGGAGAGGAGACCCAGTACTTC
TRBJ2-3,TRBD2,NA,TRBV20-1,CSARDPSGWTDTQYF,TGCAGTGCTAGAGATCCTAGCGGTTGGACAGATACGCAGTATTTT
TRBJ2-5,NA,NA,TRBV11-2,CASSLIGGEQETQYF,TGTGCCAGCAGCTTAATTGGCGGTGAGCAAGAGACCCAGTACTTC
TRBJ2-3,TRBD2,many,TRBV20-1,CSARVAQRGGQSADTQYF,TGCAGTGCTAGGGTTGCCCAGCGGGGGGGCCAGTCTGCAGATACGCAGTATTTT
TRBJ2-7,NA,few,TRBV30,CAWSVGGIFSYEQYF,TGTGCCTGGAGTGTTGGAGGGATATTCAGCTACGAGCAGTACTTC
TRBJ2-1,NA,few,TRBV10-3,CAISEETHNEQFF,TGTGCCATCAGTGAGGAGACCCACAATGAGCAGTTCTTC